This TCR beta chain is drawn from a study of cytotoxic CD8 clonotypes in ibrutinib-treated CLL. About the study: Once patients had received a median approximately twelve months of treatment, range 6 to 36, response samples were obtained.

Study-level results: Clonality (at baseline) was higher than in age-matched healthy donors and tracked circulating CD8+ T-cell counts. At ibrutinib response, clonality increased, and at progression it declined back toward baseline.

Target depth was 1 in 200,000 to 1 in 1 million T cells, about 10x per clonotype. The method was immunoSEQ multiplex PCR; TCRdb's version includes in-frame clones alone and lacks a portion of them. The table shows approximately 280,000 clones, with roughly four fifths occurring only once. This clone was detected only a few times. Its antigen is still unknown. This CDR3 region has 16 residues. Per the germline V gene, CDR1 is SGDLS and CDR2 is YYNGEE. Trimming pared 4 bases from V and 0 bases from J, leaving 15 bases between. This chain links TRBV9 with TRBJ2-3; D is uncertain. Material: PBMCs, obtained at disease progression, from a patient treated with ibrutinib. The TCR was taken from a human donor with chronic lymphocytic leukemia. The CDR3 coding sequence is TGTGCCAGCAGCCCCCCTGTCGTCTCTAGCACAGATACGCAGTATTTT. It specifies CASSPPVVSSTDTQYF.